This T cell receptor (beta chain) is drawn from a study of shared clonotypes between healthy human individuals. Assay execution proceeded at the deep level. TCRdb's table, derived via immunoSEQ multiplex PCR, lists solely in-frame clones and lacks some. The sample gives about 700,000 clones, around 92% of which show up once; approximately 25% is in the top ten. It was CD45RO-negative cells, positively selected for CCR7, that made up naive CD8 cells, with terminally differentiated effector memory CD45RA+ cells excluded. After removal of 8 bases from V and 4 bases from J, the junction contained 4 bases not matched to a gene. Per the germline V gene, CDR1 is SEHNR and CDR2 is FQNEAQ (reference sequence). CDR3 length: 13 residues.

The sequencing input was naive CD8+ T cells sorted from blood. The receptor was isolated from a man aged 30 to 45 in good health. The V call is TRBV7-9, the J call TRBJ2-2; TRBD1 agrees at 7 bases. The CDR3 DNA sequence: TGTGCCAGCCGGCCAGGGGGCACCGGGGAGCTGTTTTTT. This encodes CASRPGGTGELFF.